This T cell receptor (beta chain) was recovered during a study of blood T cells in healthy people across ages. Across the study: Roughly one uniquely barcoded beta molecule per two T cells was captured.

Points from the study as a whole: Unknown donor CMV status possibly confounded expanded clonotype changes. Higher diversity and more naive CD4+ cells were features of long-lived donors, compared to aged donors.

Remarks on this clonotype: Antigen: not known. An end of the junction does not agree with germline; a read error may underlie this.

It was with a sample-barcoded 5' primer and a J-beta primer mix that a second PCR of roughly 7 to 12 cycles was run. Using its own MiXCR run on the 5' RACE reads, TCRdb lists one record per CDR3 protein. This sample has approximately 800,000 distinct CDR3 sequences; approximately 53% occur once, and the top ten carry 20% to 30%. The CDR3 consists of 17 residues. Germline CDR1 SGHDT, CDR2 YYEEEE. This receptor was obtained from a middle-aged man in good health. Sample: blood. The rearrangement uses TRBV5-6 and TRBJ2-4; D gene uncertain. CDR3: CAGSSIRTTRLEQIEYF. The CDR3, as DNA: TGTGCCGGCAGTTCGATAAGAACGACCCGGCTCGAGCAGATTGAGTACTTC.